The text below deals with one T cell receptor beta chain. What it binds is unknown. The entry originates in a study of T cell repertoires in ileal Crohn's disease. Study results and caveats: Mucosal expansions were suggested to be mainly CD8 T cells. Clonality above 26.8% at surgery always came with endoscopic recurrence.

This CDR3 contains 15 residues. Trimming stripped 5 bases from V and 5 bases from J, with 18 bases between. Germline values: CDR1 SNHLY, CDR2 FYNNEI. Clones were sequenced by immunoSEQ multiplex PCR, and TCRdb holds only the in-frame ones, with some missing. The sample has 6,700 or so clones; around 79% are singletons. Sequencing used ileal tissue. This TCR was recovered from an adult with Crohn's disease. The chain combines TRBV2 with TRBJ2-5, with D perhaps matching TRBD2 (6 bases). As DNA, the CDR3 is TGTGCCAGCAGTTCCTCTAGCGCCCGTGGGGAGACCCAGTACTTC. Its translation is CASSSSSARGETQYF.